What follows are 17 T cell receptor beta chains derived from one specimen sequenced in a study of technical replicates of blood from several donors. Method: immunoSEQ multiplex PCR; TCRdb's copy keeps in-frame clones and lacks some. Here the sample spans tens of thousands of clones, over 90% being singletons. The sample taken for sequencing was T cells isolated from PBMCs. These receptors all stem from a human donor in good health.

The chain recombines TRBV7-2 with TRBJ2-2, with D tentatively TRBD2 (5 bases). The CDR3 is made up of 14 amino acids. Germline V gives CDR1 SGHTA, CDR2 FQGNSA. Trimming stripped 2 bases from V and 2 bases from J, with 6 bases between. The CDR3 region has the DNA TGTGCCAGCAGCTTAACTAGAAACACCGGGGAGCTGTTTTTT. Translated, it gives CASSLTRNTGELFF.

The J gene is TRBJ1-4, the V gene TRBV11-2; TRBD1 matches 10 bases. V shed 1 base, J shed 7 bases, and the junction held 0 bases outside the gene matches. This CDR3 spans 14 amino acids. The germline gives CDR1 SGHAT, CDR2 FQNNGV. The CDR3 here is CASSLGTGGEKLFF. CDR3 coding DNA: TGTGCCAGCAGCTTAGGGACAGGGGGTGAAAAACTGTTTTTT.

The CDR3 DNA follows: TGTGCCAGCAGCGCGCCCGGAACAGCCATCTATGGCTACACCTTC. Its protein is CASSAPGTAIYGYTF. The chain uses TRBV27 and TRBJ1-2, with unresolved D. The germline V gene has CDR1 MNHEY and CDR2 SMNVEV (reference sequence). There are 15 residues in the CDR3. V was shortened by 6 bases and J by 4 bases, with 18 bases between the two germline ends.

The gene calls are TRBV29-1 and TRBJ2-7; 8 bases match TRBD1. This CDR3 region has 12 residues. Germline V CDR1 and CDR2: SQVTM, ANQGSEA. With 6 bases clipped from V and 4 bases from J, the junction kept 5 bases outside the gene matches. The CDR3 coding sequence is TGCAGCGTCCAGGGGGCGTTGTACGAGCAGTACTTC. Its translation: CSVQGALYEQYF.

This CDR3 is CASSPRDNNYGYTF. The DNA of the CDR3 is TGCGCCAGCAGCCCCCGGGACAATAACTATGGCTACACCTTC. The chain links TRBV5-1 to TRBJ1-2, with a weak D call TRBD1 (6 bases). Germline assignment: CDR1 SGHRS and CDR2 YFSETQ. The CDR3 is 14 amino acids. The V and J ends lost 4 bases and 1 base respectively, with 11 bases between them. The complete variable domain, with remaining parts taken from reference TRBV5-1 and TRBJ1-2, reads KAGVTQTPRYLIKTRGQQVTLSCSPISGHRSVSWYQQTPGQGLQFLFEYFSETQRNKGNFPGRFSGRQFSNSRSEMNVSTLELGDSALYLCASSPRDNNYGYTFGSGTRLTVV.

J is TRBJ1-1 and V is TRBV7-9; D is perhaps TRBD1 (6 bases). The V end lost 5 bases, the J end lost 6 bases, and 10 bases lay between the germline ends. The CDR3 runs to 12 residues. CDR1 is SEHNR, CDR2 FQNEAQ, per germline (reference sequence). For the CDR3, the DNA is TGTGCCAGCAGCCTACAGGGACCTGAAGCTTTCTTT. This sequence encodes CASSLQGPEAFF.

V is TRBV5-1 and J is TRBJ2-1; D possibly corresponds to TRBD2 (5 bases). The CDR3 totals 16 residues. V lost 4 bases and J lost 3, with 17 bases in between. Germline-derived CDR1 and CDR2 are SGHRS and YFSETQ. The CDR3 sequence is CASSAKLSGVYNEQFF. The CDR3 region has the DNA TGCGCCAGCAGCGCCAAACTGAGCGGAGTCTACAATGAGCAGTTCTTC.

The V gene is TRBV18, the J gene TRBJ1-5, with D possibly being TRBD1 (5 bases). Per germline, CDR1 KGHSH and CDR2 LQKENI. This CDR3 spans 13 amino acids. V lost 5 bases to trimming and J lost 9 bases, with 14 bases between them. The CDR3 is CASSSAGIRPQHF. CDR3 bases: TGTGCCAGCTCATCCGCAGGGATCAGGCCCCAGCATTTT.

The J gene is TRBJ2-7, the V gene TRBV6-4, with 11 bases identical to TRBD2. J was trimmed by 0 bases and V by 2 bases; bases with no gene match: 24. CDR1 and CDR2 from the germline V gene are MRHNA and SNTAGT. This CDR3 contains 23 residues. In nucleotides, the CDR3 is TGTGCCAGCAGTGACACCAAAGATACGGGACCCGGGACTAGCGGTAGTTCCTCCTACGAGCAGTACTTC. Residues: CASSDTKDTGPGTSGSSSYEQYF.

The V call is TRBV28, the J call TRBJ2-1; TRBD2 is a possible D gene (6 bases). The CDR3 is 16 residues long. Trimming took off 4 bases at V and 0 bases at J, with 13 bases between the two ends. The V gene's germline CDR1 is MDHEN and CDR2 SYDVKM. The CDR3 sequence: CASSSVAESSYNEQFF. CDR3 coding DNA: TGTGCCAGCAGTTCAGTAGCGGAAAGCTCCTACAATGAGCAGTTCTTC.

In this sample, this clone turned up once. V is TRBV7-9 and J is TRBJ2-3; TRBD2 aligns across 9 bases. V dropped 4 bases and J dropped 5; count of bases not matched to a gene: 10. The CDR3 spans 16 residues. Germline lookup yields CDR1 SEHNR and CDR2 FQNEAQ (reference sequence). Written as DNA, the CDR3 is TGTGCCAGCAGCTCCCCCATAGCGGGAGCTGGAGATACGCAGTATTTT. It translates to CASSSPIAGAGDTQYF.

A single count supports this clone. V and J are TRBV5-6 and TRBJ2-7; D may be TRBD1 (5 bases). Deletions cut 0 bases from V and 2 bases from J, with 6 bases between. CDR1 SGHDT and CDR2 YYEEEE come from the germline V gene. The CDR3 loop spans 13 amino acids. This CDR3 reads CASSLVRAYEQYF. In DNA form, the CDR3 reads TGTGCCAGCAGCTTGGTCAGGGCCTACGAGCAGTACTTC. The full variable domain, its missing parts supplied by reference TRBV5-6 and TRBJ2-7, is DAGVTQSPTHLIKTRGQQVTLRCSPKSGHDTVSWYQQALGQGPQFIFQYYEEEERQRGNFPDRFSGHQFPNYSSELNVNALLLGDSALYLCASSLVRAYEQYFGPGTRLTVT.

V usage is TRBV11-3 and J usage is TRBJ2-5, with TRBD1 identical over 9 bases. The junction had 4 bases not matched to a gene; V was cut back by 0 bases and J by 5 bases. The germline V gene has CDR1 SGHNT and CDR2 YENEEA. The length of the CDR3 is 15 residues. The CDR3 region has the DNA TGTGCCAGCAGCTTAGAAGGGACAGGGCGCGAGACCCAGTACTTC. Amino acid sequence: CASSLEGTGRETQYF.

V gene TRBV2 combines with J gene TRBJ2-1; the D gene is possibly TRBD2 (6 bases). This CDR3 region has 16 residues. CDR1 and CDR2 from the germline V gene are SNHLY and FYNNEI. Trimming pared 5 bases from V and 2 bases from J, leaving 16 bases between. Here the CDR3 DNA reads TGTGCCAGCAGTAGTTCCGGGACTCGCCCCTACAATGAGCAGTTCTTC. Protein sequence: CASSSSGTRPYNEQFF.

The chain uses TRBV2 and TRBJ1-1; 8 bases agree with TRBD1. CDR1 is SNHLY and CDR2 is FYNNEI in the germline V gene. CDR3 length equals 17 residues. J gave up 3 bases and V 5 bases, and 14 bases lay outside the gene matches. The CDR3: CASSLGQGGRRDTEAFF. The DNA of the CDR3 is TGTGCCAGCAGTCTAGGACAGGGTGGACGGAGGGACACTGAAGCTTTCTTT.

V and J are TRBV5-1 and TRBJ1-4, with no clear D. This CDR3 is built from 15 residues. The germline V gene encodes CDR1 SGHRS and CDR2 YFSETQ. The V end lost 1 base, the J end lost 0 bases, and 7 bases lay between the germline ends. The CDR3 DNA reads TGCGCCAGCAGCTTGAGAGGCGCAACTAATGAAAAACTGTTTTTT. Translating gives CASSLRGATNEKLFF.

The V gene is TRBV5-1, the J gene TRBJ2-5; 7 positions match TRBD1. Losses at the gene ends were 4 bases for V and 1 base for J; bases not matched to a gene: 7. The CDR3 consists of 15 residues. Germline loops: CDR1 SGHRS, CDR2 YFSETQ. The CDR3 region has the DNA TGCGCCAGCAGCACGGACAGGTTAACCCAAGAGACCCAGTACTTC. Its translation: CASSTDRLTQETQYF.